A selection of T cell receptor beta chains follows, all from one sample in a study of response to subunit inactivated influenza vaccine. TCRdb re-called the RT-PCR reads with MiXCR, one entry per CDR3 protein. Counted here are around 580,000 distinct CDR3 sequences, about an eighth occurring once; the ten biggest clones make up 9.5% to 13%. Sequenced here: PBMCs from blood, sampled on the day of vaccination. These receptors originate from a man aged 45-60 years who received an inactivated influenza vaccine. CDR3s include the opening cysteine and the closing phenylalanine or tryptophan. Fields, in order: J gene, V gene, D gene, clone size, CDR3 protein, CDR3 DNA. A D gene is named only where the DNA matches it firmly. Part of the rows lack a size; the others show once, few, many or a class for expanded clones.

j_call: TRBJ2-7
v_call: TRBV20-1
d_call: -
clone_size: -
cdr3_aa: CSARDAYAGSGLPYEQYF
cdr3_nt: TGCAGTGCTAGAGATGCCTACGCAGGGTCCGGGTTGCCTTACGAGCAGTACTTC

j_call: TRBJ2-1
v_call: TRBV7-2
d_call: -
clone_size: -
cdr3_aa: CASSRGGHEQFF
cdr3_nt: TGTGCCAGCAGCCGAGGGGGACATGAGCAGTTCTTC

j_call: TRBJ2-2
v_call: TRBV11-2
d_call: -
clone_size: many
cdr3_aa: CASSFLVAGGELFF
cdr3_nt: TGTGCCAGCAGCTTCCTAGTGGCGGGCGGGGAGCTGTTTTTT

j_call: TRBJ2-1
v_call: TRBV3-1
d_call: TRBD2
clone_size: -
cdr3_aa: CASSRVLAGSSYNEQFF
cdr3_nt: TGTGCCAGCAGCCGCGTGTTAGCGGGAAGCTCCTACAATGAGCAGTTCTTC

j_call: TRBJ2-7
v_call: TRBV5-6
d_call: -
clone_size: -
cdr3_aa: CASSLHGRSSYEQYF
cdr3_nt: TGTGCCAGCAGCTTGCATGGGAGAAGCTCCTACGAGCAGTACTTC

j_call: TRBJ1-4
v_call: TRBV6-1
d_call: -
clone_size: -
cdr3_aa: CASSVDGSNEKLFF
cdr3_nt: TGTGCCAGCAGTGTGGACGGCTCTAATGAAAAACTGTTTTTT

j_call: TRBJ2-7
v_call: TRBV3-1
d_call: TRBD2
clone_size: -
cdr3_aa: CASSQGGAGDYEQYF
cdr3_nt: TGTGCCAGCAGCCAAGGCGGAGCGGGAGATTACGAGCAGTACTTC

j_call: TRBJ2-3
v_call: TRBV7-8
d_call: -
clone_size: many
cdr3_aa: CASSLQPADTQYF
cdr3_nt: TGTGCCAGCAGCTTACAACCGGCGGATACGCAGTATTTT

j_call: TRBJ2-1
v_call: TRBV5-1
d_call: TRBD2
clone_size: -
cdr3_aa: CASSLVPSLATSNNEQFF
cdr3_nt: TGCGCCAGCAGCTTGGTCCCGTCACTAGCGACCTCGAACAATGAGCAGTTCTTC

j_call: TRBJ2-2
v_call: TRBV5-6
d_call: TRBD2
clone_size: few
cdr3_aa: CASSPASGTWNTGELFF
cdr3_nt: TGTGCCAGCAGCCCCGCTAGCGGGACCTGGAACACCGGGGAGCTGTTTTTT

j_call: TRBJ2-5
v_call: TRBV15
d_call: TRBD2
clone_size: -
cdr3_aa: CATRDGSGGAETQYF
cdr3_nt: TGTGCCACCAGGGATGGTAGCGGGGGGGCCGAGACCCAGTACTTC

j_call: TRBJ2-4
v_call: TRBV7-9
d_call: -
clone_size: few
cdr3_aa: CASSLVRQNLAKNIQYF
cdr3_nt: TGTGCCAGCAGCTTAGTCCGACAGAACTTAGCCAAAAACATTCAGTACTTC

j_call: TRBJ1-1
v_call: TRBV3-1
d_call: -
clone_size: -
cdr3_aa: CASKQNSQNTEAFF
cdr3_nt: TGTGCCAGCAAGCAGAACAGTCAGAACACTGAAGCTTTCTTT

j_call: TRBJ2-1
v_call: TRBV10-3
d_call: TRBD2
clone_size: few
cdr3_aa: CAIPGNGGSNGNEQFF
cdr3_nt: TGTGCCATCCCGGGTAACGGCGGGAGTAACGGCAATGAGCAGTTCTTC

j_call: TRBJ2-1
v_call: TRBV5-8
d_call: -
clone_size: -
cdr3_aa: CASSLESALSYNEQFF
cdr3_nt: TGTGCCAGCAGCTTGGAGAGCGCGCTATCCTACAATGAGCAGTTCTTC

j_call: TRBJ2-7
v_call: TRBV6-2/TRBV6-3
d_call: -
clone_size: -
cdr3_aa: CASSYELMKQRSYEQYF
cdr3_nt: TGTGCCAGCAGTTACGAACTAATGAAGCAGCGCTCCTACGAGCAGTACTTC

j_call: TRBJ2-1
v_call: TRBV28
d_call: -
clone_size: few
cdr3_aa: CASRGAERNEQFF
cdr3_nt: TGTGCCAGCAGGGGGGCCGAAAGGAATGAGCAGTTCTTC